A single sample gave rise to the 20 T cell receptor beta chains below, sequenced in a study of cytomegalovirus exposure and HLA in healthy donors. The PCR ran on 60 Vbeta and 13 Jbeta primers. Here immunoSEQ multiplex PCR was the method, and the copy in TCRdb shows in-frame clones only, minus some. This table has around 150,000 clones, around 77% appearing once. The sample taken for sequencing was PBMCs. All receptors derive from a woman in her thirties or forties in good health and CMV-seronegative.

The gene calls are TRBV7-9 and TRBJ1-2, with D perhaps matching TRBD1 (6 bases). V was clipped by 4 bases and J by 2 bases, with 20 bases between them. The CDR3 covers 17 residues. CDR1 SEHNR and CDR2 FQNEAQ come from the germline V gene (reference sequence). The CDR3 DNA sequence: TGTGCCAGCAGCTCTAGAGGGGGTGCAGGGGCGAACTATGGCTACACCTTC. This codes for CASSSRGGAGANYGYTF.

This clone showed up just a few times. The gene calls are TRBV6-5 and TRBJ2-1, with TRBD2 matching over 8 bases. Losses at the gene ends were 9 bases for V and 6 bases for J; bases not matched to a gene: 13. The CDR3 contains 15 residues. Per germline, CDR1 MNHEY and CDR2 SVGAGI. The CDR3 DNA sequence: TGTGCCAGTCGATTAAGCGGGAGCGGGCGCAATGAGCAGTTCTTC. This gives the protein CASRLSGSGRNEQFF.

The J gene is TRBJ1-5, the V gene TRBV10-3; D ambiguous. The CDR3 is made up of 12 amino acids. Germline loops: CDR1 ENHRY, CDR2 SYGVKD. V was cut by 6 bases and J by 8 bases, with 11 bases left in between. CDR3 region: CAISPSQEPQHF. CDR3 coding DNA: TGTGCCATCAGCCCGAGTCAGGAGCCCCAGCATTTT.

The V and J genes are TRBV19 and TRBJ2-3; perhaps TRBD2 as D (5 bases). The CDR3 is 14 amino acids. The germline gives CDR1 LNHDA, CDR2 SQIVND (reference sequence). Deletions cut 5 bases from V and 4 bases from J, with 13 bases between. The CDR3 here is CASSAREGADTQYF. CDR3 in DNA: TGTGCCAGTAGTGCCCGAGAGGGCGCAGATACGCAGTATTTT.

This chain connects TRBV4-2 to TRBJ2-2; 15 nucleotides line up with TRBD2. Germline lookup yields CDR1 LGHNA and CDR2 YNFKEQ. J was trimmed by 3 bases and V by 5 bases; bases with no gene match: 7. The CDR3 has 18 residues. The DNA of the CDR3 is TGTGCCAGCAGCTTGGGACTAGCGGGAGGCTCCCACACCGGGGAGCTGTTTTTT. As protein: CASSLGLAGGSHTGELFF.

The CDR3 is CASSRITSGYTGELFF. CDR3 coding DNA: TGTGCCAGCAGCCGCATAACTAGCGGGTACACCGGGGAGCTGTTTTTT. The chain carries TRBV7-9 and TRBJ2-2; TRBD2 matches at 9 bases. The ends lost 5 bases at V and 3 bases at J; junction bases unmatched: 7. There are 16 residues in the CDR3. Germline V gene data show CDR1 as SEHNR and CDR2 as FQNEAQ (reference sequence).

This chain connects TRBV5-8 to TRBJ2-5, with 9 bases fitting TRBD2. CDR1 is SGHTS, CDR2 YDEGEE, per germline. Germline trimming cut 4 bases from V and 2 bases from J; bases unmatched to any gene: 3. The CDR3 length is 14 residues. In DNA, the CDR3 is TGTGCCAGCAGCCAGGGACTAGCACAAGAGACCCAGTACTTC. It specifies CASSQGLAQETQYF.

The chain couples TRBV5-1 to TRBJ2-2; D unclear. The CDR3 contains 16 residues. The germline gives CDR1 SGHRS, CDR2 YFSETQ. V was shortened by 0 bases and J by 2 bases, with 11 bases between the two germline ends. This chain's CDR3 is CASSLGQAFNTGELFF. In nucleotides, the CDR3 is TGCGCCAGCAGCTTGGGGCAGGCATTTAACACCGGGGAGCTGTTTTTT.

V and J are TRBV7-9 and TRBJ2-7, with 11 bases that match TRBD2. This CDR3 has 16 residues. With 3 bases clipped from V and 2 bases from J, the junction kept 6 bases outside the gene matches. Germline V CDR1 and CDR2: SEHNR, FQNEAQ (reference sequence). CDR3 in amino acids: CASSLWTSGSTYEQYF. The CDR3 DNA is TGTGCCAGCAGCTTGTGGACTAGCGGGTCGACCTACGAGCAGTACTTC.

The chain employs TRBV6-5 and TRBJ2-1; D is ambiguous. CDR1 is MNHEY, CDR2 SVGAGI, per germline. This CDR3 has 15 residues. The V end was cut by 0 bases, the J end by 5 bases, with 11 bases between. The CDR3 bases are TGTGCCAGCAGTTACTCATTCGGGTTCAACAATGAGCAGTTCTTC. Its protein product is CASSYSFGFNNEQFF.

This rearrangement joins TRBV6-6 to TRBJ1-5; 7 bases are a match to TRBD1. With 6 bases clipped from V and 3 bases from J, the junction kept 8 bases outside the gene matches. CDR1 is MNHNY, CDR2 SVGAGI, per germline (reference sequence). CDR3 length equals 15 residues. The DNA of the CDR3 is TGTGCCAGCAGACCCGGACAGGTCCTCAATCAGCCCCAGCATTTT. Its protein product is CASRPGQVLNQPQHF.

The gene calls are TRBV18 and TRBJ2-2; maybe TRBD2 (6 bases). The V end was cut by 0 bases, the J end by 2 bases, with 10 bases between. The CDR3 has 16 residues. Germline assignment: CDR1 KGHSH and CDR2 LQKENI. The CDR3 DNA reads TGTGCCAGCTCACCACCACTAGCCAGAAACACCGGGGAGCTGTTTTTT. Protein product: CASSPPLARNTGELFF.

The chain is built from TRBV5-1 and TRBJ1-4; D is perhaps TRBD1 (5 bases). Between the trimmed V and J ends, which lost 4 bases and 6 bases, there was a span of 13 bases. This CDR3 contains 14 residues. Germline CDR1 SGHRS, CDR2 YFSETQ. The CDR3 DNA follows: TGCGCCAGCAGCAGGGGTACACTGGATGAAAAACTGTTTTTT. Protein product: CASSRGTLDEKLFF. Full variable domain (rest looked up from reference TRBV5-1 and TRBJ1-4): KAGVTQTPRYLIKTRGQQVTLSCSPISGHRSVSWYQQTPGQGLQFLFEYFSETQRNKGNFPGRFSGRQFSNSRSEMNVSTLELGDSALYLCASSRGTLDEKLFFGSGTQLSVL.

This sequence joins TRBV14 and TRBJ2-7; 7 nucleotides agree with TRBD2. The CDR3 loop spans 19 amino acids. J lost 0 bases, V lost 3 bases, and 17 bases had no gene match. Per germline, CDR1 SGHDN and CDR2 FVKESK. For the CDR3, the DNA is TGTGCCAGCAGCCACCAAGCCCCATTGACTAGCTCCCCCTCCTACGAGCAGTACTTC. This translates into CASSHQAPLTSSPSYEQYF. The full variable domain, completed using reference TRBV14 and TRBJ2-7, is EAGVTQFPSHSVIEKGQTVTLRCDPISGHDNLYWYRRVMGKEIKFLLHFVKESKQDESGMPNNRFLAERTGGTYSTLKVQPAELEDSGVYFCASSHQAPLTSSPSYEQYFGPGTRLTVT.

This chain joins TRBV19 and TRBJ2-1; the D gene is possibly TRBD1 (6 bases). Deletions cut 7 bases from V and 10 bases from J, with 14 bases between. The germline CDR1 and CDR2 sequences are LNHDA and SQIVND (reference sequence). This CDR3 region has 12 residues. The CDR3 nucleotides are TGTGCCAGTACTATCCCAGGGGAGGAGCAGTTCTTC. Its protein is CASTIPGEEQFF. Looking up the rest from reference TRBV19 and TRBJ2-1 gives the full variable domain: DGGITQSPKYLFRKEGQNVTLSCEQNLNHDAMYWYRQDPGQGLRLIYYSQIVNDFQKGDIAEGYSVSREKKESFPLTVTSAQKNPTAFYLCASTIPGEEQFFGPGTRLTVL.

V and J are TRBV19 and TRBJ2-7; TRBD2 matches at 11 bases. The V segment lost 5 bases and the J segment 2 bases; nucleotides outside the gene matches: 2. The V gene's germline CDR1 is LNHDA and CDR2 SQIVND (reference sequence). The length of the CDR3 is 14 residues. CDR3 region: CASSPGLAAYEQYF. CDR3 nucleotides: TGTGCCAGTAGTCCGGGACTAGCGGCCTACGAGCAGTACTTC.

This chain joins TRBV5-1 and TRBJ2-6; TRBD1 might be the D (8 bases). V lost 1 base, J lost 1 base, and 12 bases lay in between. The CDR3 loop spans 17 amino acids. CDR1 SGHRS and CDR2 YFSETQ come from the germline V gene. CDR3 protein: CASSLNRGGSGANVLTF. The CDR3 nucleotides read TGCGCCAGCAGCTTGAACAGGGGGGGATCTGGGGCCAACGTCCTGACTTTC.

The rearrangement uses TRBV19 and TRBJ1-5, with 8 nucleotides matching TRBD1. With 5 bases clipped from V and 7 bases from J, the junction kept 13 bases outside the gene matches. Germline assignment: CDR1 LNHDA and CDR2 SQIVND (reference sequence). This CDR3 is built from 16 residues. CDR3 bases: TGTGCCAGTAGTGACCGGACAGGGCCCGCCGGGCAGCCCCAGCATTTT. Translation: CASSDRTGPAGQPQHF.

This chain's CDR3 is CASNRDRDTGELFF. The DNA of the CDR3 is TGTGCCAGCAATAGGGACAGGGACACCGGGGAGCTGTTTTTT. J is TRBJ2-2 and V is TRBV2; 9 nucleotides line up with TRBD1. V was clipped by 7 bases and J by 3 bases; unmatched bases: 3. The CDR3 has 14 residues. CDR1 is SNHLY and CDR2 is FYNNEI in the germline V gene.

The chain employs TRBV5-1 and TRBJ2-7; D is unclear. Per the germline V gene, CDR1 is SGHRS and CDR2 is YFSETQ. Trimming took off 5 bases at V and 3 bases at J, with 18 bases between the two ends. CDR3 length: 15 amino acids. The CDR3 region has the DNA TGCGCCAGCAGTCGTGGTCTACCTGGAGTCTACGAGCAGTACTTC. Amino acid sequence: CASSRGLPGVYEQYF. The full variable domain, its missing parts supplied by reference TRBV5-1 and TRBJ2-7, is KAGVTQTPRYLIKTRGQQVTLSCSPISGHRSVSWYQQTPGQGLQFLFEYFSETQRNKGNFPGRFSGRQFSNSRSEMNVSTLELGDSALYLCASSRGLPGVYEQYFGPGTRLTVT.